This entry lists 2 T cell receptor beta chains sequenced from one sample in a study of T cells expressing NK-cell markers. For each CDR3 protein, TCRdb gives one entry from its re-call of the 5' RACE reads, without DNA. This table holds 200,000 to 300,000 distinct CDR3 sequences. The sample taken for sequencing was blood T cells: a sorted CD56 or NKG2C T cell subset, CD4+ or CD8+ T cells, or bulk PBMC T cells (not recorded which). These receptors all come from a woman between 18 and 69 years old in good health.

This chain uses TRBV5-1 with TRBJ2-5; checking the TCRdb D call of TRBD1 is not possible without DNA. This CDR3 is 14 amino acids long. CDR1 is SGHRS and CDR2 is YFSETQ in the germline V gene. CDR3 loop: CASSWTDSQETQYF.

CDR3 protein: CASTATGSTGELFF. This chain joins TRBV5-1 and TRBJ2-2; TCRdb's D call, TRBD1, is unchecked because there is no DNA. This CDR3 spans 14 amino acids. Germline-derived CDR1 and CDR2 are SGHRS and YFSETQ.